This T cell receptor beta chain comes out of a study of early T cells in non-severe SARS-CoV-2 infection. Study details: Chains stayed unpaired after sequencing of bulk RNA from unsorted whole blood.

Whole-study findings and limits: In VDJdb matching, anti-spike CD8 responses were favored while private and CD4 specificities went missing.

The CDR3 length is 15 residues. Germline V gene data show CDR1 as SEHNR and CDR2 as FQNEAQ (reference sequence). Each single cDNA molecule received a unique molecular identifier. TCRdb re-analysed the 5' RACE reads in MiXCR, keeping a single row per CDR3 protein. The table has around 40,000 distinct CDR3 sequences, 6.3% seen once. Note on this clonotype: Its specificity is not known. An end of the junction does not agree with germline; a read error may underlie this.

The receptor's source is an adult who was a healthcare worker with PCR-confirmed SARS-CoV-2 infection or an uninfected control (not recorded which). Sequencing was performed on whole blood. The chain has TRBV7-9 and TRBJ1-4, with D unclear. This CDR3 is CASSPVSGDGKKLIF. In nucleotides, the CDR3 is TGTGCCAGCAGCCCTGTTTCGGGCGATGGGAAGAAACTGATTTTT.